The entry below describes one T cell receptor beta chain. The entry originates in a study of blood T cell repertoires in COVID-19. V shed 4 bases and J shed 2 bases, with 13 bases lying between them. This CDR3 has 14 amino acids. Germline CDR1 and CDR2: SGHRS and YFSETQ. TCRdb's table, derived via immunoSEQ multiplex PCR, lists solely in-frame clones and lacks some. This table holds some 140,000 clones, 84% found once. The sequencing input was peripheral blood. This sequence joins TRBV5-1 and TRBJ2-7; the D gene is possibly TRBD2 (6 bases). This TCR was recovered from a human donor in a cohort sampled during active COVID-19. DNA for the CDR3: TGCGCCAGCAGCGCCCTGGAGGGTACCTACGAGCAGTACTTC. Amino acid sequence: CASSALEGTYEQYF.